The 27 T cell receptor beta chains listed next were all sequenced from one sample in a study of T cell responses to AZD1222 COVID-19 vaccine. Sequencing used immunoSEQ multiplex PCR; TCRdb keeps in-frame clones, though not all of them. The sample yields more than 150,000 clones, approximately 92% seen once. The sample here was peripheral blood, taken on day 0 of AZD1222 vaccination. The origin of the receptors is an adult in good health.

There are a few counts of this clone. The sample holds other DNA sequences that translate to the same CDR3. The V gene is TRBV10-3, the J gene TRBJ2-3; 10 bases are shared with TRBD2. Germline CDR1 ENHRY, CDR2 SYGVKD. The CDR3 is 15 residues long. The trim removed 4 bases at V and 6 bases at J, leaving 7 bases unmatched. The CDR3 DNA sequence: TGTGCCATCAGTGGGGCTAGCGGGAGCTCGGATACGCAGTATTTT. Translating it yields CAISGASGSSDTQYF.

This CDR3 is CASSQAGAGYEQYF. The CDR3 DNA is TGTGCCAGCAGCCAAGCGGGAGCCGGGTACGAGCAGTACTTC. The V call is TRBV3-1 (or the pseudogene TRBV3-2), the J call TRBJ2-7; the D gene is possibly TRBD2 (6 bases). The CDR3 consists of 14 residues. The germline gives CDR1 LGHDT, CDR2 YNNKEL (reference sequence). Trimming took off 1 base at V and 4 bases at J, with 11 bases between the two ends.

This chain joins TRBV28 and TRBJ1-2, with no clear D. The germline CDR1 and CDR2 sequences are MDHEN and SYDVKM. With 6 bases removed from V and 4 bases from J, the gap between germline ends came to 12 bases. The CDR3 is 13 residues long. The CDR3 region has the DNA TGTGCCAGCAGCCGAACCGAGTTCTATGGCTACACCTTC. Translated, it gives CASSRTEFYGYTF.

This chain links TRBV28 with TRBJ2-7; D call uncertain. Germline V gene sequence: CDR1 MDHEN, CDR2 SYDVKM. V was clipped by 6 bases and J by 2 bases, with 5 bases between them. CDR3 length: 11 residues. CDR3: CASSTAYEQYF. DNA of the CDR3: TGTGCCAGCAGCACAGCCTACGAGCAGTACTTC.

This sequence joins TRBV4-1 and TRBJ1-2; D not resolved. The length of the CDR3 is 15 residues. Germline V CDR1 and CDR2: MGHRA, YSYEKL. V was pared by 4 bases and J by 1 base, with 13 bases between. The CDR3 nucleotides read TGCGCCAGCAGCCTTCAAGCGACGGGTAACTATGGCTACACCTTC. Amino acids: CASSLQATGNYGYTF.

CDR3 in amino acids: CASRSSGGPFYEQYV. As DNA, the CDR3 is TGTGCCAGCAGAAGCAGCGGGGGGCCCTTCTACGAGCAGTACGTC. The V call is TRBV6-5, the J call TRBJ2-7; 9 bases are a match to TRBD2. Unmatched junction bases numbered 9, after V lost 6 bases and J lost 3 bases. The CDR3 is 15 amino acids. Germline V CDR1 and CDR2: MNHEY, SVGAGI.

This clone has a single count. The chain joins TRBV3-1 (or the pseudogene TRBV3-2) to TRBJ2-7; perhaps D is TRBD1 or TRBD2 (5 bases each). Per germline, CDR1 LGHDT and CDR2 YNNKEL (reference sequence). V was pared by 4 bases and J by 0 bases, with 16 bases between. The CDR3 contains 16 residues. The CDR3 spells CASSRPGLRSSYEQYF. CDR3 in DNA: TGTGCCAGCAGCCGCCCGGGGCTCAGGAGCTCCTACGAGCAGTACTTC.

This clone was seen only a few times. The chain combines TRBV24-1 with TRBJ2-1; D is possibly TRBD1 (6 bases). Trimming took off 7 bases at V and 5 bases at J, with 20 bases between the two ends. Germline CDR1 and CDR2: KGHDR and SFDVKD. The CDR3 has 16 amino acids. The CDR3 nucleotides read TGTGCCACCAGCGAACCTGGGGGCCCTCCTAACAATGAGCAGTTCTTC. Translating it yields CATSEPGGPPNNEQFF.

The chain recombines TRBV27 with TRBJ2-1; D not certain. Trimming took 4 bases from V and 4 from J, leaving 20 bases between them. Germline V gives CDR1 MNHEY, CDR2 SMNVEV (reference sequence). There are 17 residues in the CDR3. The CDR3 sequence: CASSSYPSSASYNEQFF. DNA for the CDR3: TGTGCCAGCAGTTCCTACCCCAGCAGCGCATCGTACAATGAGCAGTTCTTC.

In regard to this clone: This sample also contains other DNA sequences that code for the same CDR3. The J gene is TRBJ1-2, the V gene TRBV18; D unresolved. The CDR3 loop spans 13 amino acids. V lost 2 bases, J lost 2 bases, and 6 bases lay in between. Germline values: CDR1 KGHSH, CDR2 LQKENI. The CDR3 nucleotides read TGTGCCAGCTCACCAACAGACAACTATGGCTACACCTTC. Protein: CASSPTDNYGYTF.

V usage is TRBV12-3 or TRBV12-4 and J usage is TRBJ2-7; 9 positions match TRBD1. The J segment lost 3 bases and the V segment lost 5 bases, leaving 2 bases of the junction unmatched. CDR3 length: 13 amino acids. The CDR3 loop is CASSQGQGYEQYF. DNA of the CDR3: TGTGCCAGCAGTCAGGGACAGGGCTACGAGCAGTACTTC.

This clone has only one observation. The V gene is TRBV4-3, the J gene TRBJ1-4; 9 bases fit TRBD1. Trimming removed 6 bases from V and 10 bases from J; junction bases left unmatched: 9. This CDR3 spans 14 amino acids. Germline CDR1 reads LGHNA; CDR2 reads YSLEER. CDR3 sequence (DNA): TGCGCCAGCAGTCTTGACAGGGGGTTTGGAAAACTGTTTTTT. Its translation: CASSLDRGFGKLFF.

V and J are TRBV7-3 and TRBJ2-1, with 12 bases lining up with TRBD2. The ends lost 5 bases at V and 9 bases at J; junction bases unmatched: 8. The CDR3 is made up of 15 amino acids. Germline CDR1 is SGHTA and CDR2 is FQGTGA. The CDR3 nucleotides read TGTGCCAGCAGCCGAGCTAGCGGGGGGGCCGGTGAGCAGTTCTTC. Translating gives CASSRASGGAGEQFF. The whole variable domain, filled in from reference TRBV7-3 and TRBJ2-1, reads GAGVSQTPSNKVTEKGKYVELRCDPISGHTALYWYRQSLGQGPEFLIYFQGTGAADDSGLPNDRFFAVRPEGSVSTLKIQRTERGDSAVYLCASSRASGGAGEQFFGPGTRLTVL.

V gene TRBV4-1 combines with J gene TRBJ2-2; TRBD2 aligns across 10 bases. The V and J ends lost 0 bases and 4 bases, in that order; junction bases with no gene match: 5. Germline V gene lookup returns CDR1 MGHRA and CDR2 YSYEKL. The CDR3 contains 17 residues. The CDR3 nucleotides are TGCGCCAGCAGCCAAGAACCCCCTAGCGGGAGCACCGGGGAGCTGTTTTTT. It is translated as CASSQEPPSGSTGELFF.

V usage is TRBV28 and J usage is TRBJ1-1; D gene ambiguous. Trimming left V 5 bases short and J 0 bases short, with 7 bases between. This CDR3 contains 13 residues. Per germline, CDR1 MDHEN and CDR2 SYDVKM. Written as DNA, the CDR3 is TGTGCCAGCAGTCTCGGGATGAACACTGAAGCTTTCTTT. This codes for CASSLGMNTEAFF.

The chain combines TRBV11-2 with TRBJ1-2, with TRBD1 as a possible D gene (5 bases). V was cut by 0 bases and J by 6 bases, with 11 bases left in between. The CDR3 totals 14 residues. Germline V lookup: CDR1 SGHAT, CDR2 FQNNGV. As DNA, the CDR3 is TGTGCCAGCAGCTTAGAACGGGGCTCCGATGGCTACACCTTC. Its protein is CASSLERGSDGYTF.

V usage is TRBV5-1 and J usage is TRBJ2-3; 7 bases fit TRBD2. CDR1 is SGHRS, CDR2 YFSETQ, per germline. Trimming took 1 base from V and 1 from J; bases not matched to a gene: 15. This CDR3 spans 19 amino acids. The CDR3 DNA follows: TGCGCCAGCAGCTTGTGGGCCAGCGGGACTGGAGGACGCACAGATACGCAGTATTTT. This sequence encodes CASSLWASGTGGRTDTQYF.

The chain is built from TRBV28 and TRBJ2-2; D gene uncertain. In germline, CDR1 is MDHEN, CDR2 SYDVKM. This CDR3 comprises 13 residues. V shed 7 bases and J shed 0 bases, with 6 bases lying between them. The CDR3 DNA reads TGTGCCAGCACAACCCCGAACACCGGGGAGCTGTTTTTT. This sequence encodes CASTTPNTGELFF.

The J gene is TRBJ2-5, the V gene TRBV6-2 or TRBV6-3; 15 bases are shared with TRBD2. This CDR3 has 17 residues. The V and J ends lost 6 bases and 0 bases, in that order; junction bases with no gene match: 5. The V gene's germline CDR1 is MNHEY and CDR2 SVGEGT. The CDR3 here is CASSQGTSGGYQETQYF. CDR3 bases: TGTGCCAGCAGCCAAGGGACTAGCGGGGGGTACCAAGAGACCCAGTACTTC.

The J gene is TRBJ1-6, the V gene TRBV5-5; a weak D match, TRBD1 (5 bases). Germline lookup yields CDR1 SGHKS and CDR2 YYEKEE (reference sequence). The CDR3 runs to 15 residues. The V gene lost 5 bases and the J gene lost 10 bases, with 19 bases spanning the gap. The CDR3 loop is CASSLQGDSLSPLHF. In DNA form, the CDR3 reads TGTGCCAGCAGTTTGCAGGGAGACAGTTTGTCACCCCTCCACTTT.

This chain uses TRBV7-9 with TRBJ2-1, with 10 bases lining up with TRBD2. The trim removed 5 bases at V and 2 bases at J, leaving 6 bases unmatched. Germline lookup yields CDR1 SEHNR and CDR2 FQNEAQ (reference sequence). The CDR3 extends over 16 amino acids. CDR3 region: CASSRSSGRAYNEQFF. The CDR3 DNA sequence: TGTGCCAGCAGCCGTTCTAGCGGGAGAGCCTACAATGAGCAGTTCTTC.

The chain employs TRBV19 and TRBJ2-7, with D perhaps TRBD1 (6 bases). The CDR3 length is 15 residues. The V end was cut by 9 bases, the J end by 2 bases, with 20 bases between. Germline V gives CDR1 LNHDA, CDR2 SQIVND (reference sequence). CDR3 loop: CASGPADRWAYEQYF. Here the CDR3 DNA reads TGTGCCAGCGGCCCCGCGGACAGATGGGCCTACGAGCAGTACTTC. The variable domain in full, with the rest retrieved from reference TRBV19 and TRBJ2-7, is DGGITQSPKYLFRKEGQNVTLSCEQNLNHDAMYWYRQDPGQGLRLIYYSQIVNDFQKGDIAEGYSVSREKKESFPLTVTSAQKNPTAFYLCASGPADRWAYEQYFGPGTRLTVT.

This clone was seen just once. The V and J genes are TRBV4-2 and TRBJ1-2; D remains unclear. Germline assignment: CDR1 LGHNA and CDR2 YNFKEQ. The CDR3 consists of 18 residues. Trimming took off 0 bases at V and 6 bases at J, with 23 bases between the two ends. CDR3 sequence (DNA): TGTGCCAGCAGCCAAGATTGGGGTCGGAGACTTTCCTTTGATGGCTACACCTTC. Translated: CASSQDWGRRLSFDGYTF.

This chain uses TRBV9 with TRBJ2-1, with D unclear. This CDR3 is 14 amino acids long. Germline V CDR1 and CDR2: SGDLS, YYNGEE. The V and J ends lost 0 bases and 9 bases respectively, with 13 bases between them. The CDR3 loop reads CASSVGRTLAEQFF. The DNA for the CDR3 is TGTGCCAGCAGCGTAGGTCGGACGTTGGCTGAGCAGTTCTTC.

The rearrangement links TRBV27 to TRBJ1-1; D remains unclear. Looked up from germline, CDR1 is MNHEY and CDR2 is SMNVEV (reference sequence). The CDR3 loop spans 13 amino acids. V was cut by 8 bases and J by 0 bases, with 10 bases left in between. CDR3 protein: CASWARMNTEAFF. The CDR3 DNA sequence: TGTGCCAGCTGGGCGCGTATGAACACTGAAGCTTTCTTT.

The chain couples TRBV28 to TRBJ1-5; D possibly corresponds to TRBD1 (5 bases). This CDR3 has 21 residues. Germline lookup yields CDR1 MDHEN and CDR2 SYDVKM. Trimming stripped 1 base from V and 0 bases from J, with 25 bases between. CDR3 sequence (DNA): TGTGCCAGCAGTTTATTCGGGGAGATCCCCGGGGGGGAATATAGCAATCAGCCCCAGCATTTT. This encodes CASSLFGEIPGGEYSNQPQHF.

The J gene is TRBJ2-1, the V gene TRBV9; the D is unclear. The CDR3 runs 16 residues. Germline lookup yields CDR1 SGDLS and CDR2 YYNGEE. The V end was cut by 3 bases, the J end by 5 bases, with 18 bases between. The CDR3 protein is CASSALLRPLDNEQFF. CDR3 in DNA: TGTGCCAGCAGCGCCCTACTGAGGCCCCTCGACAATGAGCAGTTCTTC.